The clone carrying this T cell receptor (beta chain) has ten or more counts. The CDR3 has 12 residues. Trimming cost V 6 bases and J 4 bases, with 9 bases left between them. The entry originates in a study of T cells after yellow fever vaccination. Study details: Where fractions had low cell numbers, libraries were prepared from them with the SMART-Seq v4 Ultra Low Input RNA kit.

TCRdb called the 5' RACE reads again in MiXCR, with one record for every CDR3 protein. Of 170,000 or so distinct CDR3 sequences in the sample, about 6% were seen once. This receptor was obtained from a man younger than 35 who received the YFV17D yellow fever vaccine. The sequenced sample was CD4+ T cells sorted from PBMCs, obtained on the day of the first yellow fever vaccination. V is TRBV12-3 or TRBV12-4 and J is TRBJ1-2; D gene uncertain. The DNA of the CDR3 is TGTGCCAGCAGCCCGACCTCCTATGGCTACACCTTC. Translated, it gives CASSPTSYGYTF.